A selection of T cell receptor beta chains follows, all from one sample in a study of post-analysis software for immune sequencing data. One entry per CDR3 protein results from TCRdb running MiXCR on the PCR reads. Among approximately 730,000 distinct CDR3 sequences, 46% were seen once, and the ten largest hold 4.9%. What was sequenced was blood. The receptors were gathered from a girl between 10 and 17 years old with multiple sclerosis. The CDR3 runs from the conserved cysteine through the conserved F or W. The order of the fields is V gene, J gene, D gene, clone size, CDR3 DNA, CDR3 protein. The D gene is left open where the match is weak. Rows give clone size only sometimes, using once, few, many, or a class for an expanded clone.

TRBV27,TRBJ2-2,TRBD2,.,TGTGCCAGCAGTTCGTGGACTAGCTTCGGAGGGGAGCTGTTTTTT,CASSSWTSFGGELFF
TRBV9,TRBJ2-1,.,.,TGTGCCAGCAGCGTAGAATTAGCATCTGAGCAGTTCTTC,CASSVELASEQFF
TRBV4-3,TRBJ2-7,.,.,TGCGCCAGCAGCCCCGACGGGGCTGTGGTCGAGCAGTACTTC,CASSPDGAVVEQYF
TRBV9,TRBJ2-5,TRBD2,.,TGTGCCGGCAGGTCTAGCGGTGAAGAGACCCAGTACTTC,CAGRSSGEETQYF
TRBV7-9,TRBJ2-7,.,many,TGTGCCAGCAGCTTAGCTGGGGGCACCTACGAGCAGTACTTC,CASSLAGGTYEQYF
TRBV3-1,TRBJ1-2,.,.,TGTGCCAGCGGTGCGGGAGCCTATGGCTACACCTTC,CASGAGAYGYTF
TRBV9,TRBJ2-1,.,.,TGTGCCAGCAGCGTAAGAACTCCGAGCTCCTACAATGAGCAGTTCTTC,CASSVRTPSSYNEQFF
TRBV3-1,TRBJ2-3,.,.,TGTGCCAGCAGACGGGACCATGATAGCACAGATACGCAGTATTTT,CASRRDHDSTDTQYF
TRBV3-1,TRBJ2-5,TRBD1,.,TGTGCCAGCAGCCAGACAGGGGAGGAAGAGACCCAGTACTTC,CASSQTGEEETQYF
TRBV3-1,TRBJ2-1,TRBD2,few,TGTGCCAGCAGCCAAGATTGGAGGAGTGGGACTAGCTCCTACAATGAGCAGTTCTTC,CASSQDWRSGTSSYNEQFF
TRBV3-1,TRBJ2-7,.,.,TGTGCCAGCAGCCAGGACTGGGGGACTTCCTACGAGCAGTACTTC,CASSQDWGTSYEQYF
TRBV12-3/TRBV12-4,TRBJ1-6,.,.,TGTGCCAGCAGCCCCGGAAACACTTCGGGTTCACCCCTCCACTTT,CASSPGNTSGSPLHF
TRBV29-1,TRBJ2-1,TRBD2,few,TGCAGCGTTGACGGTGGGAGGGCGGGCAATGAGCAGTTCTTC,CSVDGGRAGNEQFF
TRBV28,TRBJ1-1,.,.,TGTGCCAGCAGCCAGACAGGTACCCCGCCTGAAGCTTTCTTT,CASSQTGTPPEAFF
TRBV9,TRBJ2-1,TRBD2,.,TGTGCCAGCAGCGTAGGAGTCCTAGCGGGAGGGCTCGAGCAGTTCTTC,CASSVGVLAGGLEQFF
TRBV15,TRBJ1-1,.,.,TGTGCCACCAGCAGAGGCCCGGTCATGAACACTGAAGCTTTCTTT,CATSRGPVMNTEAFF
TRBV4-1,TRBJ1-5,.,few,TGCGCCAGCAGCCAAGAATTTGGGAGGGTTAATCAGCCCCAGCATTTT,CASSQEFGRVNQPQHF
TRBV2,TRBJ1-2,.,.,TGTGCCAGCAGTGAATCATTGAGCTATGGCTACACCTTC,CASSESLSYGYTF
TRBV28,TRBJ2-1,.,once,TGTGCCAGCAGGACGGGAGACCCCGCAGATAAGACCCAGTTCTTC,CASRTGDPADKTQFF
TRBV30,TRBJ1-2,.,.,TGTGCCTGGAGCGAAGGAGGTAACTATGGCTACACCTTC,CAWSEGGNYGYTF
TRBV12-3/TRBV12-4,TRBJ2-1,.,.,TGTGCCAGCAGTTTTACGGGAGAGTCCCTCAATGAGCAGTTCTTC,CASSFTGESLNEQFF
TRBV24-1,TRBJ2-5,.,.,TGTGCCACCAGTGACCAGGGGGGGGAGACCCAGTACTTC,CATSDQGGETQYF
TRBV20-1,TRBJ2-7,.,.,TGCAGTGCTTTCGTACCTAACGAGCAGTACTTC,CSAFVPNEQYF
TRBV27,TRBJ2-7,.,few,TGTGCCAGCAGTTTATCGGGGCCACTCTACGAGCAGTACTTC,CASSLSGPLYEQYF
TRBV10-3,TRBJ1-1,TRBD1,few,TGTGCCAGTAGGGACAGGGTGAACACTGAAGCTTTCTTT,CASRDRVNTEAFF
TRBV20-1,TRBJ1-1,.,.,TGCAGTGCTAGAGCCCTTTTTGGTGCTGAAGCTTTCTTT,CSARALFGAEAFF
TRBV5-5,TRBJ1-5,.,.,TGTGCCAGCAGCCTCACGGGCGAGTCAAATCAGCCCCAGCATTTT,CASSLTGESNQPQHF
TRBV12-3/TRBV12-4,TRBJ1-4,.,.,TGTGCCAGCAGTTTTAAGGGCGGGGAAAAACTGTTTTTT,CASSFKGGEKLFF
TRBV20-1,TRBJ1-1,.,few,TGCAGTGCTACTACGGGGGGGGGCGTCACTGAAGCTTTCTTT,CSATTGGGVTEAFF
TRBV6-1,TRBJ2-7,TRBD1,.,TGTGCCAGCAGTGAAGTGGGGACAGGGGTCGAGCAGTACTTC,CASSEVGTGVEQYF
TRBV15,TRBJ2-7,TRBD2,.,TGTGCCACCAGCAGGGTAACCGGACTAGACTACGAGCAGTACTTC,CATSRVTGLDYEQYF
TRBV20-1,TRBJ1-2,.,few,TGCAGTGCTAGCCTCCCAGTCGGGGGCTACACCTTC,CSASLPVGGYTF
TRBV7-9,TRBJ2-6,TRBD2,.,TGTGCCGGCAGCTTTAGCGGGAGAAGAATCTCTGGGGCCAACGTCCTGACTTTC,CAGSFSGRRISGANVLTF
TRBV6-4,TRBJ2-7,TRBD1,few,TGTGCCAGCAGTGTCCCCTCCCCGGCCGGGACAGGGCGGTACGAGCAGTACTTC,CASSVPSPAGTGRYEQYF
TRBV29-1,TRBJ2-1,.,few,TGCAGCGTCCATCGGGGGAGCTCCTACAATGAGCAGTTCTTC,CSVHRGSSYNEQFF
TRBV20-1,TRBJ2-1,TRBD2,.,TGCAGTGCTAGTGATCGGCTAGCGGGAACGGGGGATGAGCAGTTCTTC,CSASDRLAGTGDEQFF
TRBV10-3,TRBJ2-1,.,.,TGTGCCATCAGTGAGTTAGAGCGATCCTCCTACAATGAGCAGTTCTTC,CAISELERSSYNEQFF
TRBV3-1,TRBJ2-1,.,.,TGTGCCAGCAGCCAAGTGGGATCCATAAGGACCACCTACAATGAGCAGTTCTTC,CASSQVGSIRTTYNEQFF
TRBV5-1,TRBJ2-7,TRBD1,few,TGCGCCAGCAGCTTTGGGACAGGGGGGCCCTACGAGCAGTACTTC,CASSFGTGGPYEQYF
TRBV7-9,TRBJ2-5,.,.,TGTGCCAGCAGGGACGCACCGGGACGTCGGAAAGAGACCCAGTACTTC,CASRDAPGRRKETQYF
TRBV13,TRBJ1-2,TRBD1,.,TGTGCCAGCAGTTTGGACAGGGAACATGGCTACACCTTC,CASSLDREHGYTF
TRBV7-9,TRBJ2-5,TRBD1,few,TGTGCCAGCAGCCGTCGGACAGGCCCCCAAGAGACCCAGTACTTC,CASSRRTGPQETQYF
TRBV20-1,TRBJ2-7,.,.,TGCCCCAGGCGAGCGGTTTCCTACGAGCAGTACTTC,CPRRAVSYEQYF
TRBV20-1,TRBJ2-3,.,.,TGCAGTGCTCAGAAGACTAGCACAGATACGCAGTATTTT,CSAQKTSTDTQYF